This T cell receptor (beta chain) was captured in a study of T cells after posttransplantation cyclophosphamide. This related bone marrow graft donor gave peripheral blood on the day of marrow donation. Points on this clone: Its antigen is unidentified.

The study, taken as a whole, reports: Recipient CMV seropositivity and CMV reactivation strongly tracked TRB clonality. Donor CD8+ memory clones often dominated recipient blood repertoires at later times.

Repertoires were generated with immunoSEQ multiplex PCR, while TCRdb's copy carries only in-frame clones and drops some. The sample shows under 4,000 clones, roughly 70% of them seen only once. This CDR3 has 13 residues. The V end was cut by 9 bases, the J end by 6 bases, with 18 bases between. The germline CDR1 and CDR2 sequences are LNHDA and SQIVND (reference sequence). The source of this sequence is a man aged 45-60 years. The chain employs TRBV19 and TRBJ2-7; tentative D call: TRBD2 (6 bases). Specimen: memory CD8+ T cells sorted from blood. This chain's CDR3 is CASGPGLGAEQYF. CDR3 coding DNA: TGTGCCAGCGGGCCGGGACTCGGAGCCGAGCAGTACTTC.